The source of this TCR beta chain is a study of post-analysis software for immune sequencing data. The overall study: There were relapsing-remitting, secondary progressive and progressive-relapsing multiple sclerosis among the disease courses included.

Unique molecular identifiers tagged the TCR beta cDNA libraries. TCRdb reprocessed the PCR reads with MiXCR, giving one entry per CDR3 protein. The sample contains some 500,000 distinct CDR3 sequences, roughly 45% of which appear only once. Study results and limitations: Compared with controls, patients showed significantly lower normalized Chao1 diversity. F measure showed strong co-clustering of same-batch samples. Patients used about 5 TRBV segments, including TRBV5-6, TRBV5-1 and TRBV20-1, more often than controls.

This CDR3 has 18 amino acids. Trimming took 4 bases from V and 0 from J, leaving 22 bases between them. Germline CDR1 reads DFQATT; CDR2 reads SNEGSKA (reference sequence). There are a few counts of this clonotype. Its target is not known. This chain joins TRBV20-1 and TRBJ2-1; D remains unclear. This clonotype was obtained from a girl aged 5-17 years with multiple sclerosis. Material: blood. The DNA of the CDR3 is TGCAGTGCTACCCGGTCGTCCGGGCGATTGTCCTCCTACAATGAGCAGTTCTTC. Translation gives CSATRSSGRLSSYNEQFF.